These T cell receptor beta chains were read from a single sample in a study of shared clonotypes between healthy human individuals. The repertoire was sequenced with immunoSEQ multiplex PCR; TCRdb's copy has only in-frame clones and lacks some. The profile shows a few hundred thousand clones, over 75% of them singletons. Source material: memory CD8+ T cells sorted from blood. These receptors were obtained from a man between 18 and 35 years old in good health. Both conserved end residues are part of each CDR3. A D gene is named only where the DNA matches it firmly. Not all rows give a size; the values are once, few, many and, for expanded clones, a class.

CASSPPGGASGNTIYF TGTGCCAGCAGTCCCCCGGGGGGAGCCTCTGGAAACACCATATATTTT - - TRBJ1-3 TRBV11-2
CASSVVEAPETQYF TGTGCCAGCAGCGTAGTCGAAGCACCCGAGACCCAGTACTTC - - TRBJ2-5 TRBV9
CSVRGTEQFF TGCAGCGTTCGGGGGACTGAGCAGTTCTTC - once TRBJ2-1 TRBV29-1
CASSSWDSTYEQYF TGTGCCAGCAGCTCTTGGGACAGCACTTACGAGCAGTACTTC TRBD1 - TRBJ2-7 TRBV7-9
CASSFKGHKANTGELFF TGTGCCAGCAGCTTTAAGGGACATAAAGCGAACACCGGGGAGCTGTTTTTT - - TRBJ2-2 TRBV7-9
CASSLGQGPMNTEAFF TGTGCCAGCAGCTTAGGACAGGGCCCTATGAACACTGAAGCTTTCTTT TRBD1 - TRBJ1-1 TRBV7-6
CASSLGAQIKDGYTF TGTGCCAGCAGCTTAGGCGCCCAGATTAAGGATGGCTACACCTTC - once TRBJ1-2 TRBV7-9
CASRDRSRKSYGYTF TGTGCCAGCAGGGACAGGAGCCGCAAATCCTATGGCTACACCTTC TRBD1 - TRBJ1-2 TRBV2
CASSWAGGGDEQYF TGTGCCAGCAGTTGGGCTGGCGGGGGAGACGAGCAGTACTTC TRBD2 - TRBJ2-7 TRBV6-5
CASSRTGALAGATDTQYF TGTGCCAGCAGCCGGACAGGGGCACTAGCGGGAGCCACAGATACGCAGTATTTT TRBD2 once TRBJ2-3 TRBV11-2
CASSFDTSYNEQFF TGTGCCAGCAGTTTTGACACCTCCTACAATGAGCAGTTCTTC - - TRBJ2-1 TRBV28
CASSQEGRERGFDEQFF TGCGCCAGCAGCCAAGAAGGGCGGGAGCGAGGTTTCGATGAGCAGTTCTTC TRBD2 once TRBJ2-1 TRBV4-3
CASMRSLLSGVATQETQYF TGTGCCAGCATGAGGTCCCTACTTAGCGGGGTAGCTACACAAGAGACCCAGTACTTC TRBD2 - TRBJ2-5 TRBV5-6
CASSPDSGRAGETQYF TGTGCCAGCAGCCCCGACAGCGGGAGGGCCGGAGAGACCCAGTACTTC TRBD2 few TRBJ2-5 TRBV7-9
CASSLGSHYEQYF TGTGCCAGCAGCTTGGGGAGCCACTACGAGCAGTACTTC - - TRBJ2-7 TRBV5-6
CASSLVGTDGYTF TGTGCCAGCAGTTTAGTTGGGACAGATGGCTACACCTTC TRBD1 - TRBJ1-2 TRBV27
CASRFRPIVLYTF TGTGCAAGTCGCTTCAGGCCGATAGTTCTCTACACCTTC - - TRBJ1-2 TRBV12-2
CASSTIGLAHEQYF TGTGCCAGCAGTACTATTGGACTGGCCCACGAGCAGTACTTC - - TRBJ2-7 TRBV6-4
CASRPAESLADTQYF TGCGCCAGCAGGCCTGCGGAGTCTCTCGCCGATACGCAGTATTTT - - TRBJ2-3 TRBV4-1
CASSLEGKLFF TGTGCCAGCAGCTTAGAGGGAAAACTGTTTTTT - - TRBJ1-4 TRBV7-9
CASSIDRPDTQYF TGTGCCAGTAGTATAGATCGACCAGATACGCAGTATTTT - - TRBJ2-3 TRBV19
CASHTFMNTEAFF TGTGCCAGCCATACATTCATGAACACTGAAGCTTTCTTT - - TRBJ1-1 TRBV5-6
CASSTRTSGSDNEQFF TGTGCCAGCAGCACGAGGACTAGCGGGAGCGACAATGAGCAGTTCTTC TRBD2 - TRBJ2-1 TRBV7-2
CASSVDGTLYNEQFF TGTGCCAGCAGCGTAGATGGGACTCTCTACAATGAGCAGTTCTTC - - TRBJ2-1 TRBV9
CASSRDADGIYGYTF TGCGCCAGCAGCCGAGATGCGGACGGAATATATGGCTACACCTTC - - TRBJ1-2 TRBV4-1
CASSSTTVPNYGYTF TGTGCCAGCAGCTCAACAACGGTTCCTAACTATGGCTACACCTTC - - TRBJ1-2 TRBV7-9
CASSYSTGGENYEQYF TGTGCCAGCAGTTACAGTACAGGGGGTGAGAACTACGAGCAGTACTTC TRBD1 once TRBJ2-7 TRBV6-5
CASSLQGDTQYF TGTGCCAGCAGTTTACAGGGAGATACGCAGTATTTT - - TRBJ2-3 TRBV27
CASSLDWEGAYEQYF TGTGCCAGCAGCTTGGATTGGGAGGGAGCCTACGAGCAGTACTTC TRBD2 - TRBJ2-7 TRBV5-6
CASSAPGQANTEAFF TGCGCCAGCAGCGCCCCAGGACAGGCGAACACTGAAGCTTTCTTT TRBD1 - TRBJ1-1 TRBV4-1
CASSTPRGAGPEGYEQYF TGTGCCAGCTCGACCCCCAGGGGGGCAGGGCCGGAGGGCTACGAGCAGTACTTC - - TRBJ2-7 TRBV18
CAWSLGSGETGELFF TGTGCCTGGAGTCTTGGGAGTGGAGAGACCGGGGAGCTGTTTTTT - - TRBJ2-2 TRBV30
CASSLVFGYEQYF TGTGCCAGCAGCTTAGTTTTCGGCTACGAGCAGTACTTC - - TRBJ2-7 TRBV11-3
CASTLGAGTGSEKLFF TGTGCCAGTACCCTTGGTGCCGGGACAGGGTCTGAAAAACTGTTTTTT TRBD1 - TRBJ1-4 TRBV19
CASSPQKGTAPNTEAFF TGTGCCAGCAGCCCCCAGAAAGGCACAGCCCCGAACACTGAAGCTTTCTTT - once TRBJ1-1 TRBV7-9
CASSPRGAQYF TGTGCCAGCTCACCACGAGGCGCGCAGTACTTC - - TRBJ2-7 TRBV18
CASSLGPDGELFF TGTGCCAGCAGCTTAGGGCCTGACGGGGAGCTGTTTTTT - - TRBJ2-2 TRBV7-9